This paragraph reports one TCR beta chain. CDR1 SEHNR and CDR2 FQNEAQ come from the germline V gene (reference sequence). The V segment lost 10 bases and the J segment 8 bases; nucleotides outside the gene matches: 10. The CDR3 length is 12 residues. The assay was immunoSEQ multiplex PCR, and TCRdb's table has in-frame clones only and misses some. Of under 550,000 clones listed, approximately 90% are singletons. This sample was included in a study of blood T cell repertoires in COVID-19. Turning to the study itself: The origin of the acute and convalescent COVID-19 samples was the United States, Italy and Spain. PBMCs, B-cell-depleted T cells, or T cells provided the cDNA or gDNA that made up the material.

This chain connects TRBV7-9 to TRBJ1-2; 7 bases map to TRBD1. The origin of this receptor is a man aged 18 to 30 with COVID-19, enrolled during active disease. Sequenced sample: peripheral blood. The CDR3 nucleotides are TGTGCCACCAATACAGGGGTCGGCGGCTACACCTTC. Translation: CATNTGVGGYTF.